These T cell receptor beta chains were read from a single sample in a study of blood T cells in healthy people across ages. TCRdb ran MiXCR on the 5' RACE reads and lists one entry per CDR3 protein. In the table there are 1.5 million to 2 million distinct CDR3 sequences, around 35% of which are singletons. Sequencing used blood. The receptor set was obtained from a woman in her 30s in good health. Both conserved end residues are part of each CDR3. The D gene is left open where the match is weak. For some rows the clone size is stated as once, few or many, or as a class when expanded; others skip it.

abundance: NA; j_gene: TRBJ2-1; v_gene: TRBV27; d_gene: NA; CDR3nt: TGTGCCAGCAGTTTCGGGGTGGGCAATGAGCAGTTCTTC; CDR3aa: CASSFGVGNEQFF
abundance: few; j_gene: TRBJ2-7; v_gene: TRBV3-1; d_gene: NA; CDR3nt: TGTGCCAGCAGCCGGCGGGGTAATCAGTACGAGCAGTACTTC; CDR3aa: CASSRRGNQYEQYF
abundance: few; j_gene: TRBJ2-7; v_gene: TRBV5-5; d_gene: TRBD2; CDR3nt: TGTGCCAGCAGCTTGGGCCAATTCAGGGAGGGTGGCTTCGAGCAGTACTTC; CDR3aa: CASSLGQFREGGFEQYF
abundance: NA; j_gene: TRBJ2-3; v_gene: TRBV28; d_gene: TRBD2; CDR3nt: TGTGCCAGCAGTTTTTTTGGTAGCGGGAGAACTAGCACAGATACGCAGTATTTT; CDR3aa: CASSFFGSGRTSTDTQYF
abundance: few; j_gene: TRBJ2-7; v_gene: TRBV27; d_gene: NA; CDR3nt: TGTGCCAGCAGACCCGGGACTTACCCCTACGCCGAGCAGTACTTC; CDR3aa: CASRPGTYPYAEQYF
abundance: NA; j_gene: TRBJ1-5; v_gene: TRBV24-1; d_gene: NA; CDR3nt: TGTGTCGGGGGGAGGCTAGTCGCCAATCAGCCCCAGCATTTT; CDR3aa: CVGGRLVANQPQHF
abundance: NA; j_gene: TRBJ1-6; v_gene: TRBV28; d_gene: TRBD1; CDR3nt: TGTGCCAGCAGCGACAATAGGACAGGCAGAAAGTCCCTCCACTTT; CDR3aa: CASSDNRTGRKSLHF
abundance: NA; j_gene: TRBJ1-1; v_gene: TRBV18; d_gene: NA; CDR3nt: TGTGCCTGCTCGGGGAGATTCACTGAAGCTTTCTTT; CDR3aa: CACSGRFTEAFF
abundance: NA; j_gene: TRBJ2-3; v_gene: TRBV28; d_gene: NA; CDR3nt: TGTGCCAGCAGTTCTCTAGGGAGGAGTTCAGGTACGCAGTATTTT; CDR3aa: CASSSLGRSSGTQYF
abundance: NA; j_gene: TRBJ2-5; v_gene: TRBV18; d_gene: TRBD1; CDR3nt: TGTGCCAGCTCACCACAGGACAGGGCAGAGACCCAGTACTTC; CDR3aa: CASSPQDRAETQYF
abundance: NA; j_gene: TRBJ2-3; v_gene: TRBV27; d_gene: NA; CDR3nt: TGTGCCAGCAGTTTTATTTCCCCCTTGGGCACAGATACGCAGTATTTT; CDR3aa: CASSFISPLGTDTQYF
abundance: NA; j_gene: TRBJ2-7; v_gene: TRBV3-1; d_gene: TRBD2; CDR3nt: TGTGCCAGCAGCCAGGGGCGACTAGCTTCCTACGAGCAGTACTTC; CDR3aa: CASSQGRLASYEQYF
abundance: NA; j_gene: TRBJ2-1; v_gene: TRBV20-1; d_gene: NA; CDR3nt: TGCAGTGCTAGAATCCCAGGGGGAGGTGGTGAGCAGTTCTTC; CDR3aa: CSARIPGGGGEQFF
abundance: few; j_gene: TRBJ2-3; v_gene: TRBV27; d_gene: NA; CDR3nt: TGTGCCAGCAGTTTCAGGGCTAGCGGCACAGATACGCAGTATTTT; CDR3aa: CASSFRASGTDTQYF
abundance: many; j_gene: TRBJ2-1; v_gene: TRBV29-1; d_gene: TRBD2; CDR3nt: TGCAGCGTTTCCGCTAGCGGGGCCTCCTACAATGAGCAGTTCTTC; CDR3aa: CSVSASGASYNEQFF
abundance: few; j_gene: TRBJ2-5; v_gene: TRBV4-2; d_gene: NA; CDR3nt: TGTGCCAGCAGCCCGAAGACAGACCCGCAAGAGACCCAGTACTTC; CDR3aa: CASSPKTDPQETQYF
abundance: NA; j_gene: TRBJ2-7; v_gene: TRBV28; d_gene: NA; CDR3nt: TGTGCCTCCCTCTCAGAAATCGACGAGCAGTACTTC; CDR3aa: CASLSEIDEQYF
abundance: NA; j_gene: TRBJ2-1; v_gene: TRBV5-1; d_gene: TRBD2; CDR3nt: TGCGCCAGCAGCTTCTGGGGGGGCTCCTACAATGAGCAGTTCTTC; CDR3aa: CASSFWGGSYNEQFF
abundance: few; j_gene: TRBJ2-3; v_gene: TRBV4-1; d_gene: NA; CDR3nt: TGCGCCAGCAGCCAAGAAACAGTCACAGATACGCAGTATTTT; CDR3aa: CASSQETVTDTQYF
abundance: NA; j_gene: TRBJ1-1; v_gene: TRBV20-1; d_gene: NA; CDR3nt: TGCAGTGCTAGACGGAACATGAACACTGAAGCTTTCTTT; CDR3aa: CSARRNMNTEAFF
abundance: few; j_gene: TRBJ2-1; v_gene: TRBV7-9; d_gene: NA; CDR3nt: TGTGCCAGCTTCCGCGGGGCGGATGAGCAGTTCTTC; CDR3aa: CASFRGADEQFF
abundance: NA; j_gene: TRBJ2-7; v_gene: TRBV6-5; d_gene: NA; CDR3nt: TGTGCCAGCAGTTCCCGCACGGGGGCCTTCTACGAGCAGTACTTC; CDR3aa: CASSSRTGAFYEQYF
abundance: NA; j_gene: TRBJ2-5; v_gene: TRBV28; d_gene: TRBD2; CDR3nt: TGTGCCAGCAGCTCCGGACTAGCGGGAGGTCCATTGGAGACCCAGTACTTC; CDR3aa: CASSSGLAGGPLETQYF
abundance: NA; j_gene: TRBJ1-2; v_gene: TRBV6-5; d_gene: NA; CDR3nt: NA; CDR3aa: CATTGSHLYGCTF
abundance: few; j_gene: TRBJ2-7; v_gene: TRBV20-1; d_gene: TRBD1; CDR3nt: TGCAGTGCTAGGAACCTACAGGGGCCCGGCTACGAGCAGTACTTC; CDR3aa: CSARNLQGPGYEQYF
abundance: many; j_gene: TRBJ2-7; v_gene: TRBV6-4; d_gene: NA; CDR3nt: TGTGCCAGCAACCTGACACTTAAACGGGACTACGAGCAGTACTTC; CDR3aa: CASNLTLKRDYEQYF
abundance: NA; j_gene: TRBJ2-3; v_gene: TRBV20-1; d_gene: TRBD2; CDR3nt: TGCAGTGCTCAAAGGACTAGCTACACAGATACGCAGTATTTT; CDR3aa: CSAQRTSYTDTQYF
abundance: few; j_gene: TRBJ2-3; v_gene: TRBV7-2; d_gene: TRBD2; CDR3nt: TGTGCCAGCAGCTCGACTAGCTTCTTTTGGGATACGCAGTATTTT; CDR3aa: CASSSTSFFWDTQYF
abundance: NA; j_gene: TRBJ2-7; v_gene: TRBV4-3; d_gene: TRBD1; CDR3nt: TGCGCCAGCAGCCAAGGGGGGGACAGGGGGTTTGAGCAGTACTTC; CDR3aa: CASSQGGDRGFEQYF
abundance: few; j_gene: TRBJ2-3; v_gene: TRBV7-3; d_gene: TRBD2; CDR3nt: TGTGCCAGCAGCTTAATCGGGGGGGTTACAGATACGCAGTATTTT; CDR3aa: CASSLIGGVTDTQYF
abundance: NA; j_gene: TRBJ2-7; v_gene: TRBV10-2; d_gene: NA; CDR3nt: TGCGCCACCAGGACGTTGGACCAGGGCTCCTACGAGCAGTACTTC; CDR3aa: CATRTLDQGSYEQYF
abundance: many; j_gene: TRBJ2-1; v_gene: TRBV10-3; d_gene: NA; CDR3nt: TGTGCCATCAGTCCAGCCGATGAGCAGTTCTTC; CDR3aa: CAISPADEQFF
abundance: NA; j_gene: TRBJ1-2; v_gene: TRBV5-1; d_gene: NA; CDR3nt: TGCGCCAGCAGCATGGACGGTCAAAACTATGACTACACCTTC; CDR3aa: CASSMDGQNYDYTF
abundance: NA; j_gene: TRBJ2-7; v_gene: TRBV7-2; d_gene: TRBD1; CDR3nt: TGTGCCAGCAGCTTAGAGGGGACAGGGTTCTCCTACGAGCAGTACTTC; CDR3aa: CASSLEGTGFSYEQYF
abundance: NA; j_gene: TRBJ2-1; v_gene: TRBV4-2; d_gene: TRBD2; CDR3nt: TGTGCCAGCAGCCAAGCTCTAGCGGGAGCATCCTACAATGAGCAGTTCTTC; CDR3aa: CASSQALAGASYNEQFF
abundance: NA; j_gene: TRBJ1-4; v_gene: TRBV7-6; d_gene: TRBD1; CDR3nt: TGTGCCAGCAGCTTAGTAGGAACAGGGGGCGATGAAAAACTGTTTTTT; CDR3aa: CASSLVGTGGDEKLFF
abundance: NA; j_gene: TRBJ2-1; v_gene: TRBV4-1; d_gene: NA; CDR3nt: TGCGCCAGCAGCTTCCTAGGGGTCGCTGAGCAGTTCTTC; CDR3aa: CASSFLGVAEQFF
abundance: few; j_gene: TRBJ1-1; v_gene: TRBV20-1; d_gene: TRBD1; CDR3nt: TGCAGTGCTAGTTCTGGGGGGACAGGGGCAGCTTTCTTT; CDR3aa: CSASSGGTGAAFF
abundance: NA; j_gene: TRBJ2-1; v_gene: TRBV12-5; d_gene: NA; CDR3nt: TGTGCTAGTGGCTACGGGCCAGAGGGGGGTGAGCAGTTCTTC; CDR3aa: CASGYGPEGGEQFF
abundance: NA; j_gene: TRBJ2-1; v_gene: TRBV7-9; d_gene: TRBD1; CDR3nt: TGTGCCAGCAGCGCCACCGGGACAGCTAGAGTTAATGGGCAGTTCTTC; CDR3aa: CASSATGTARVNGQFF
abundance: NA; j_gene: TRBJ2-5; v_gene: TRBV3-1; d_gene: TRBD2; CDR3nt: TGTGCCAGCAACGCTCCGGGACTAGTCCCAGAGACCCAGTACTTC; CDR3aa: CASNAPGLVPETQYF
abundance: NA; j_gene: TRBJ1-4; v_gene: TRBV4-1; d_gene: TRBD1; CDR3nt: TGCGCCAGCAGCACTTCATGGCCTACAGGGGACAAACTGTTTTTT; CDR3aa: CASSTSWPTGDKLFF
abundance: few; j_gene: TRBJ2-1; v_gene: TRBV10-3; d_gene: TRBD2; CDR3nt: TGTGCCATCAGTGCCAGCGGGGGGGCGGGGGAGCAGTTCTTC; CDR3aa: CAISASGGAGEQFF
abundance: NA; j_gene: TRBJ2-3; v_gene: TRBV11-3; d_gene: NA; CDR3nt: TGTGCCAGCAGCTCGGCCGAGAGCACAGATACGCAGTATTTT; CDR3aa: CASSSAESTDTQYF
abundance: NA; j_gene: TRBJ2-7; v_gene: TRBV14; d_gene: NA; CDR3nt: TGTGCCAGCAGCCCGGCGAGCTTCTACGAGCAGTACTTC; CDR3aa: CASSPASFYEQYF
abundance: NA; j_gene: TRBJ1-2; v_gene: TRBV13; d_gene: NA; CDR3nt: TGTGCCAGCAGCTTAGGCGCGGCGGTTACTGGCTACACCTTC; CDR3aa: CASSLGAAVTGYTF
abundance: many; j_gene: TRBJ2-7; v_gene: TRBV27; d_gene: TRBD1; CDR3nt: TGTGCCACCCGCACGGGACAGGGAGGCTACGAGCAGTACTTC; CDR3aa: CATRTGQGGYEQYF
abundance: NA; j_gene: TRBJ2-1; v_gene: TRBV19; d_gene: NA; CDR3nt: TGTGCCAGTAGTATATTTGAGGCCAGTCATGAGCAGTTCTTC; CDR3aa: CASSIFEASHEQFF
abundance: NA; j_gene: TRBJ2-2; v_gene: TRBV12-3/TRBV12-4; d_gene: NA; CDR3nt: TGTGCCAGCAGCCATGGGACGAAGTCGACCGGGGAGCTGTTTTTT; CDR3aa: CASSHGTKSTGELFF